Listed here are 20 T cell receptor beta chains from one sample, sequenced in a study of T cell responses to AZD1222 COVID-19 vaccine. Generated by immunoSEQ multiplex PCR, the TCRdb table keeps only in-frame clones and is missing some. This sample has some 50,000 clones, with about 90% found just once. The sequencing used peripheral blood, collected 28 days after the second AZD1222 dose. Source of these receptors: an adult who received the AZD1222 COVID-19 vaccine.

This chain joins TRBV5-4 and TRBJ1-4; TRBD1 is a possible D gene (5 bases). Per germline, CDR1 SGHNT and CDR2 YYREEE (reference sequence). The ends were cut back, 5 bases at V and 5 bases at J, with 13 bases in the middle. This CDR3 spans 14 amino acids. CDR3 residues: CASSPDSSNEKLFF. The CDR3 region has the DNA TGTGCCAGCAGTCCCGACAGCAGCAATGAAAAACTGTTTTTT.

The chain joins TRBV2 to TRBJ1-6; TRBD1 agrees at 7 bases. The trim removed 5 bases at V and 6 bases at J, leaving 7 bases unmatched. The CDR3 runs 15 residues. Germline CDR1 reads SNHLY; CDR2 reads FYNNEI. CDR3 amino acids: CASSLRQGGNSPLHF. CDR3 DNA: TGTGCCAGCAGTCTAAGACAGGGAGGTAATTCACCCCTCCACTTT. Full variable domain (outside the CDR3, taken from reference TRBV2 and TRBJ1-6): EPEVTQTPSHQVTQMGQEVILRCVPISNHLYFYWYRQILGQKVEFLVSFYNNEISEKSEIFDDQFSVERPDGSNFTLKIRSTKLEDSAMYFCASSLRQGGNSPLHFGNGTRLTVT.

The CDR3 DNA is TGTGCCAGCGCCGGGACCGGTGGAGCCACCCTCCACTTT. It encodes CASAGTGGATLHF. J is TRBJ1-6 and V is TRBV2; possibly TRBD1 for D (5 bases). The V gene's germline CDR1 is SNHLY and CDR2 FYNNEI. The CDR3 runs to 13 residues. V lost 8 bases to trimming and J lost 14 bases, with 19 bases between them.

V and J are TRBV27 and TRBJ1-5, with D possibly being TRBD1 (6 bases). V lost 7 bases and J lost 5, with 21 bases in between. CDR3 length: 16 residues. Germline V lookup: CDR1 MNHEY, CDR2 SMNVEV (reference sequence). The chain's CDR3 is CASKTGKLRGDQPQHF. DNA of the CDR3: TGTGCCAGCAAAACCGGGAAACTAAGGGGGGATCAGCCCCAGCATTTT.

In its sample, this clone was seen once. This chain connects TRBV2 to TRBJ1-2, with 8 bases fitting TRBD1. The germline gives CDR1 SNHLY, CDR2 FYNNEI. V lost 5 bases and J lost 8; bases outside the gene matches: 4. The CDR3 is 12 residues long. CDR3 loop: CASSSTGGGYTF. The CDR3 nucleotides read TGTGCCAGCAGTTCAACAGGGGGGGGCTACACCTTC.

The rearrangement links TRBV6-5 to TRBJ1-4; D is unresolved. Germline V lookup: CDR1 MNHEY, CDR2 SVGAGI. The CDR3 covers 15 residues. The germline V and J ends were trimmed by 2 bases and 0 bases, with 7 bases remaining between them. Here the CDR3 reads CASSYDPTTNEKLFF. CDR3 nucleotides: TGTGCCAGCAGTTACGACCCGACAACTAATGAAAAACTGTTTTTT.

The chain carries TRBV5-1 and TRBJ1-6; TRBD1 aligns across 7 bases. The CDR3 extends over 15 amino acids. CDR1 is SGHRS and CDR2 is YFSETQ in the germline V gene. V gave up 0 bases and J gave up 8 bases; unmatched junction bases: 5. The CDR3 sequence: CASSLARQGDSPLHF. CDR3 DNA sequence: TGCGCCAGCAGCTTGGCGCGACAGGGAGATTCACCCCTCCACTTT.

The chain employs TRBV7-8 and TRBJ2-3; 8 nucleotides align to TRBD2. The CDR3 loop spans 13 amino acids. Per the germline V gene, CDR1 is SGHVS and CDR2 is FQNEAQ. Germline trimming cut 5 bases from V and 3 bases from J; bases unmatched to any gene: 1. CDR3 nucleotide sequence: TGTGCCAGCAGCCGCGGGAGGACAGATACGCAGTATTTT. Its translation: CASSRGRTDTQYF.

V gene TRBV7-9 combines with J gene TRBJ2-5; D ambiguous. Trimming took off 4 bases at V and 0 bases at J, with 6 bases between the two ends. The CDR3 sequence is 13 residues long. Germline CDR1 and CDR2: SEHNR and FQNEAQ (reference sequence). The CDR3 nucleotides are TGTGCCAGCAGCTCACAGAACCAAGAGACCCAGTACTTC. Its translation: CASSSQNQETQYF. Based on the CDR3 plus reference TRBV7-9 and TRBJ2-5, the full variable domain is DTGVSQNPRHKITKRGQNVTFRCDPISEHNRLYWYRQTLGQGPEFLTYFQNEAQLEKSRLLSDRFSAERPKGSFSTLEIQRTEQGDSAMYLCASSSQNQETQYFGPGTRLLVL.

V and J are TRBV9 and TRBJ2-2, with TRBD1 matching 8 bases. V shed 2 bases and J 4 bases; nucleotides not matched to a gene: 4. Germline V lookup: CDR1 SGDLS, CDR2 YYNGEE. This CDR3 has 15 amino acids. This CDR3 is CASSVRTGTTGELFF. CDR3 sequence (DNA): TGTGCCAGCAGCGTGCGGACAGGGACCACCGGGGAGCTGTTTTTT.

V gene TRBV1 combines with J gene TRBJ1-5. TRBV1 is tagged as a pseudogene. The CDR3 is 16 residues long. CDR3 sequence (DNA): TGCACCAGCAGCCAAGCTTCCGACGACCGCAATCAGCCCCAGCATTTT. Translated, it gives CTSSQASDDRNQPQHF.

The chain uses TRBV3-1 (or the pseudogene TRBV3-2) and TRBJ1-3, with D possibly being TRBD1 (5 bases). Per the germline V gene, CDR1 is LGHDT and CDR2 is YNNKEL (reference sequence). V was clipped by 10 bases and J by 0 bases, with 13 bases between them. The CDR3 is 14 residues long. CDR3 nucleotide sequence: TGTGCCAACACAGGTAAAAACTCTGGAAACACCATATATTTT. It yields the protein CANTGKNSGNTIYF.

V and J are TRBV7-2 and TRBJ2-5; D may be TRBD2 (5 bases). Germline loops: CDR1 SGHTA, CDR2 FQGNSA. This CDR3 has 15 amino acids. The V end was cut by 3 bases, the J end by 7 bases, with 18 bases between. DNA of the CDR3: TGTGCCAGCAGCTTTCCCGGAGGACCGGATGGGACCCAGTACTTC. It yields the protein CASSFPGGPDGTQYF.

The V gene is TRBV5-1, the J gene TRBJ2-2; a weak D match, TRBD2 (6 bases). The CDR3 totals 17 residues. CDR1 and CDR2 (germline): SGHRS, YFSETQ. V was clipped by 2 bases and J by 3 bases, with 17 bases between them. The CDR3 here is CASSFRLVGSYTGELFF. CDR3 sequence (DNA): TGCGCCAGCAGCTTCCGACTAGTCGGGTCCTACACCGGGGAGCTGTTTTTT.

This clone has more than one count but fewer than ten. This chain connects TRBV15 to TRBJ2-2, with no clear D. V was pared by 5 bases and J by 1 base, with 8 bases between. This CDR3 is built from 14 residues. CDR1 is LNHNV, CDR2 YYDKDF, per germline (reference sequence). The CDR3, as DNA: TGTGCCACCAGCGAAGGGCAGAACACCGGGGAGCTGTTTTTT. It is translated as CATSEGQNTGELFF. Based on the CDR3 plus reference TRBV15 and TRBJ2-2, the full variable domain is DAMVIQNPRYQVTQFGKPVTLSCSQTLNHNVMYWYQQKSSQAPKLLFHYYDKDFNNEADTPDNFQSRRPNTSFCFLDIRSPGLGDTAMYLCATSEGQNTGELFFGEGSRLTVL.

The chain's CDR3 is CASSFPTDQANYGYTF. The CDR3 DNA reads as TGTGCCAGCAGTTTCCCGACAGACCAAGCTAACTATGGCTACACCTTC. The chain is built from TRBV2 and TRBJ1-2; possibly TRBD1 for D (5 bases). Germline values: CDR1 SNHLY, CDR2 FYNNEI. V lost 5 bases to trimming and J lost 0 bases, with 16 bases between them. The CDR3 spans 16 residues.

The chain links TRBV7-2 to TRBJ1-2, with TRBD1 matching over 7 bases. Germline loops: CDR1 SGHTA, CDR2 FQGNSA. This CDR3 contains 15 residues. The V segment lost 3 bases and the J segment 5 bases; nucleotides outside the gene matches: 9. The CDR3 region is CASSFSATGYYGYTF. The CDR3 nucleotides are TGTGCCAGCAGCTTCTCGGCGACAGGGTATTATGGCTACACCTTC.

The rearrangement uses TRBV2 and TRBJ1-6, with D uncertain. V was pared by 6 bases and J by 14 bases, with 14 bases between. This CDR3 has 12 amino acids. Germline V CDR1 and CDR2: SNHLY, FYNNEI. The CDR3 sequence: CASRDSSLTLHF. The DNA of the CDR3 is TGTGCCAGCAGAGATAGTAGTTTAACCCTCCACTTT.

The chain links TRBV5-4 to TRBJ1-1; D gene ambiguous. Trimming pared 0 bases from V and 3 bases from J, leaving 12 bases between. The CDR3 sequence is 15 residues long. Germline assignment: CDR1 SGHNT and CDR2 YYREEE (reference sequence). The CDR3 sequence is CASSLASLGYTEAFF. DNA of the CDR3: TGTGCCAGCAGCTTGGCCAGTTTGGGATACACTGAAGCTTTCTTT.

V is TRBV6-5 and J is TRBJ1-1; no reliable D call. Trimming pared 7 bases from V and 0 bases from J, leaving 9 bases between. CDR3 size: 13 residues. The germline V gene has CDR1 MNHEY and CDR2 SVGAGI. CDR3 coding DNA: TGTGCCAGCAATATCCTCTTGAACACTGAAGCTTTCTTT. It specifies CASNILLNTEAFF.